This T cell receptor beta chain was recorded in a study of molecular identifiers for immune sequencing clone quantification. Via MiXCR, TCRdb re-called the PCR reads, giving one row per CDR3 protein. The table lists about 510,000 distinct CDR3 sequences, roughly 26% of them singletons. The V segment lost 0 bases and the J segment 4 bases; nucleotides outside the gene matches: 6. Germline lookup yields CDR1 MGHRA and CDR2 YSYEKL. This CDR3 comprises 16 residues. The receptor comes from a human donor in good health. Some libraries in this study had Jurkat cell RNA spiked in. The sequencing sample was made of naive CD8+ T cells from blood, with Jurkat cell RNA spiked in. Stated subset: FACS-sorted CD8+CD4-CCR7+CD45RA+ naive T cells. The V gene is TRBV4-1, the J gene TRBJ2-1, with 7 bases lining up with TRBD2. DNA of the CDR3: TGCGCCAGCAGCCAAGATGGCGCGGGAGCTTACAATGAGCAGTTCTTC. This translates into CASSQDGAGAYNEQFF.